This TCR beta chain is from a study of T cell repertoires in ileal Crohn's disease (dated by TCRdb to between 2018 and 2021). At the level of the whole study: Median disease duration was about eight years, and roughly 35% of patients were identified as active smokers at the time of surgery. Every patient underwent surgery because of a complication, which was stricturing disease in 61% of cases and penetrating disease in about 39%. About half of the patients received postoperative therapy: about 10 received thiopurines and 15 to 20 received anti-TNF agents. Neoterminal ileum biopsies obtained at postoperative colonoscopy were designated as M6 samples. TCR repertoire analysis was performed in around 61 Crohn's disease patients drawn from a prospective multicentre cohort. Running in parallel with the study was a multicentre cohort set up to find predictors of early endoscopic recurrence following ileocolonic resection. Endoscopic postoperative recurrence was defined as a Rutgeerts score above i0. The study sequenced roughly 170 mucosal samples from around 52 patients, taken at several locations on the surgical specimen and at postoperative endoscopy. Study-wide conclusions, independent of this receptor: Only a subgroup of patients, of unstated size, had mucosal CD4 and CD8 T cells sorted and sequenced. Compared with non-smokers, patients who were active smokers at surgery showed a significantly higher proportion of clonal expansions (roughly 26% vs 20%, p=0.02). Endoscopic recurrence was found to be associated with higher high-frequency clone percentages at surgery, and recurrence was observed in all patients with clonality above 26.8% (18/57). The timing of postoperative endoscopy varied within the first year after surgery, and the median delay was 6.9 months. Sorted CD8 T cells carried more high-frequency clones than CD4 T cells, suggesting mucosal expansions were mainly CD8.

From the cysteine through the phenylalanine, the CDR3 covers 13 amino acids. The read is trimmed to its CDR3 DNA, 39 bases read in frame from base 1. CDR1 and CDR2 were assigned from the germline V gene as MNHEY and SVGAGI. Cut back by 6 bases and 3 bases, the V and J ends lie 11 bases apart. Around 460 nanograms of biopsy DNA per sample were submitted for commercial TCRB immunosequencing. CDR3 regions were amplified from genomic DNA by Adaptive Biotechnology using a two-step, amplification bias-controlled multiplex PCR. Primers for every V and J gene segment were used in the first PCR, and barcodes and Illumina adapters were added in the second PCR. An Illumina instrument was used to sequence the CDR3 libraries. Regarding the original processing steps: The analysis drew on both the pipelines supplied by the vendor and custom analysis of the raw data in R/Bioconductor running R version 3.3.0. Clonality, ranging from 0 to 1, was calculated as the inverse of the normalised Shannon entropy of all productive clones. High-frequency clones were defined as the repertoire share of the top 100 clones, retaining only clones passing a 95% confidence test. Overlap between samples was measured with the Morisita-Horn index, while repertoire diversity was measured with the Simpson index. Entries here come from immuneACCESS through TCRdb and include only in-frame sequences with V and J called. Some clones fail to appear in such tables; in the studies checked, an unresolved V gene covers under half of the shortfall, and the cause of the remainder is unknown. The V and J calls and the clone size are those of that table, but D and trimming were determined from the DNA. For this sample there are about 11,000 clones; 60% to 85% appear just once. The ten largest clones capture roughly 7.4% of the sample.

For this clone: The antigen it binds to is not known. No much larger clone exists at a distance of one base, and base qualities are not known.

This specimen's time point label, interpreted: neoterminal ileum biopsy at postoperative endoscopy, about 6 months after surgery. Eligible patients were adults with ileal or ileocolonic Crohn's disease who had an indication for ileocolonic resection. Before DNA extraction, whole ileal mucosal biopsies were kept frozen at -80 degrees C. Genomic DNA was extracted from frozen whole biopsies using a TRizol-based method and was quantified with a NanoDrop 2000 spectrophotometer. The sequence derives from an adult with Crohn's disease. Sequenced material: ileal tissue. Recombination connected TRBV6-5 to TRBJ1-1, with an unclear D gene assignment. The CDR3 amino acid sequence is: CASRRFRDTEAFF. The bases read TGTGCCAGCAGAAGATTTCGGGACACTGAAGCTTTCTTT.